This TCR beta chain was identified during a study of blood T cell repertoires in COVID-19. Study at large: T cells, B-cell-depleted T cells, or PBMCs provided the cDNA or gDNA that served as material.

The sample holds a few counts of this clone. In the study's own analysis: Reference gene primer amplification yielded estimated nucleated cell counts. The data were produced by immunoSEQ multiplex PCR, yet TCRdb's version contains in-frame clones alone and is incomplete. V, J and clone size reflect that table, while D and trimming were determined from the DNA. The sample carries over 100,000 clones, 65% to 85% recorded once. Germline trimming cut 6 bases from V and 5 bases from J; bases unmatched to any gene: 14. The CDR3 sequence is 17 residues long. The germline V gene encodes CDR1 SGHDN and CDR2 FVKESK.

What was sequenced was peripheral blood. This rearrangement joins TRBV14 to TRBJ2-1, with 9 nucleotides matching TRBD2. This clonotype was obtained from a woman in her 70s with acute or convalescent COVID-19. CDR3 protein: CASSPLRRGGANNEQFF. The CDR3 DNA sequence: TGTGCCAGCAGTCCCCTCCGCCGCGGGGGGGCGAACAATGAGCAGTTCTTC.